A selection of T cell receptor beta chains follows, all from one sample in a study of shared clonotypes between healthy human individuals. The method was immunoSEQ multiplex PCR; TCRdb's version includes in-frame clones alone and lacks a portion of them. The table has some 300,000 clones, 73% seen once. What was sequenced was memory CD4+ T cells sorted from blood. These receptors came from a man younger than 40 in good health. CDR3s include the opening cysteine and the closing phenylalanine or tryptophan.

J | length | V | CDR3
TRBJ2-7 | 15 | TRBV7-2 | CASSLSGPSSYEQYF
TRBJ2-7 | 14 | TRBV28 | CASRGTGGSYEQYF
TRBJ2-7 | 15 | TRBV2 | CASLHQGTVSYEQYF
TRBJ2-2 | 18 | TRBV4-1 | CASSQQRTGVEGTGELFF
TRBJ2-1 | 12 | TRBV30 | CAWSRVANEQFF
TRBJ1-5 | 15 | TRBV27 | CASSLSVRADQPQHF
TRBJ2-1 | 14 | TRBV2 | CASIHNRVGDEQFF
TRBJ2-5 | 15 | TRBV2 | CASSDRGVTQETQYF
TRBJ1-1 | 15 | TRBV4-1 | CASSQDWFVNTEAFF
TRBJ2-1 | 16 | TRBV30 | CAWSSPGLASYNEQFF
TRBJ2-7 | 14 | TRBV5-5 | CASSREGSGYEQYF